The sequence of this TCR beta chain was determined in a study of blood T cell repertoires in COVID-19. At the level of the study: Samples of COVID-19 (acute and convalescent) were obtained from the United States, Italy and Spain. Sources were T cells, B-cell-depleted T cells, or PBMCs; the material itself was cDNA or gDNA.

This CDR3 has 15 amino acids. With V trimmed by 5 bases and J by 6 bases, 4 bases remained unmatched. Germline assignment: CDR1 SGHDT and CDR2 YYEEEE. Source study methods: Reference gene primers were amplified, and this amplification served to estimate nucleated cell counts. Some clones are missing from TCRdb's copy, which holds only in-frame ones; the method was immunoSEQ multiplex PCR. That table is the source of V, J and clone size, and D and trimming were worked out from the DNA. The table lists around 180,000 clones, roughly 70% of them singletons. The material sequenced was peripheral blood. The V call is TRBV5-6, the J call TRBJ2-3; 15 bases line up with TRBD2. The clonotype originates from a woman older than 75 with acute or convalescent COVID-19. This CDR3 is CASSAGTSGRDTQYF. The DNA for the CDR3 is TGTGCCAGCAGTGCCGGGACTAGCGGGAGGGATACGCAGTATTTT. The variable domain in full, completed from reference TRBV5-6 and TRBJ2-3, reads DAGVTQSPTHLIKTRGQQVTLRCSPKSGHDTVSWYQQALGQGPQFIFQYYEEEERQRGNFPDRFSGHQFPNYSSELNVNALLLGDSALYLCASSAGTSGRDTQYFGPGTRLTVL.